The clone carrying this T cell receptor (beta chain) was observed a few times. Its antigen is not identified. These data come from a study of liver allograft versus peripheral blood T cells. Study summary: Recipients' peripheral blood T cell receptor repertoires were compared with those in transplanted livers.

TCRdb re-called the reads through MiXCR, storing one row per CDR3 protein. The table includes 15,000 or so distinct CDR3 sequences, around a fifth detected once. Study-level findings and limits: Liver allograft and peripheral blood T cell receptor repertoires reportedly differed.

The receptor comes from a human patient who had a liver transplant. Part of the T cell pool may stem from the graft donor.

The CDR3 loop is CASLTPTGDQPQHF. DNA for the CDR3: TGTGCCAGCTTAACCCCGACAGGGGATCAGCCCCAGCATTTT. This sequence joins TRBV6-5 and TRBJ1-5, with TRBD1 matching over 8 bases. J was trimmed by 5 bases and V by 8 bases; bases with no gene match: 8. The germline CDR1 and CDR2 sequences are MNHEY and SVGAGI. This CDR3 is 14 amino acids long.